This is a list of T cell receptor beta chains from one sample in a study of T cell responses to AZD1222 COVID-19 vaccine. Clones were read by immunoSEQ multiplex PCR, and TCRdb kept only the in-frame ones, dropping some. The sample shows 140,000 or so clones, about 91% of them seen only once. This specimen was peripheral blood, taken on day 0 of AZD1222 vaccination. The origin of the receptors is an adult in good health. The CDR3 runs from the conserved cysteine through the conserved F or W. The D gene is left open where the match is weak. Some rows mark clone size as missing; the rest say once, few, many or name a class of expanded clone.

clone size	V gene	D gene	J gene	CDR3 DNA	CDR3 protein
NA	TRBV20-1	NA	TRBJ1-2	TGCAGTGCTCGGACGGGAGAGGTCTACACCTTC	CSARTGEVYTF
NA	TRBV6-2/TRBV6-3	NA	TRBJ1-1	TGTGCCAGCAGTACTTATAACGGGCCCTCTGAAGCTTTCTTT	CASSTYNGPSEAFF
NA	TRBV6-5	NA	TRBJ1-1	TGTGCCACCAGGTCCGGGGCGAACACTGAAGCTTTCTTT	CATRSGANTEAFF
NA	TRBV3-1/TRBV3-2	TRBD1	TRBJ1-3	TGTGCCAGCAGCCGTAACCGGGACAGGGACCACACCATATATTTT	CASSRNRDRDHTIYF
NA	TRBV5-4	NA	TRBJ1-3	TGTGCCAGCAGCCAGAGGGGAGGTGGAAACACCATATATTTT	CASSQRGGGNTIYF
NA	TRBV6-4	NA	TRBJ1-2	TGTGCCAGCAGTGACAACTATGGCTACACCTTC	CASSDNYGYTF
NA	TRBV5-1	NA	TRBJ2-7	TGCGCCAGCAGCTTGGGGGCCGCTACCTACGAGCAGTACTTC	CASSLGAATYEQYF
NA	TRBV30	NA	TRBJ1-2	TGTGCCTGGAGTGTACCACGGGGCTACACCTTC	CAWSVPRGYTF
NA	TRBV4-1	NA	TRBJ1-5	TGCGCCAGCAGCCAAGATAGTAGAGAGGGGAATCAGCCCCAGCATTTT	CASSQDSREGNQPQHF
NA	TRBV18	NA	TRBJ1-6	TGTGCCAGCTCACGGGGTACGGATTCACCCCTCCACTTT	CASSRGTDSPLHF
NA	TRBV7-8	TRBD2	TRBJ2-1	TGTGCCAGCAGCTCTAGCGGGGGGGCCAAGTTCTTC	CASSSSGGAKFF
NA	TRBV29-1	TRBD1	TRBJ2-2	TGCAGCGCACTGGGGAGTAGGGGGCGAGGGAACACCGGGGAGCTGTTTTTT	CSALGSRGRGNTGELFF
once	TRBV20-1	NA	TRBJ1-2	TGCAGTGCTAGCGACTCGGGGGGCTACACCTTC	CSASDSGGYTF
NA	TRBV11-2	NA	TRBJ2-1	TGTGCCAGCAGCTTAGCGTCGTCTGGTCTCAATGAGCAGTTCTTC	CASSLASSGLNEQFF
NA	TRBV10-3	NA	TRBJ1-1	TGTGCCATCAGTGAGGTCGGGGGCGGTGAAGCTTTCTTT	CAISEVGGGEAFF
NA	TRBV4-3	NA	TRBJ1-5	TGCGCCAGCAGCCTGGACGTCAATCAGCCCCAGCATTTT	CASSLDVNQPQHF
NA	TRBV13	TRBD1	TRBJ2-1	TGTGCCAGCAGCCCCATCCTACAGGGGGCCGCCTACAATGAGCAGTTCTTC	CASSPILQGAAYNEQFF
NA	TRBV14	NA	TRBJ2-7	TGTGCCAGCAGCCAATGGGGGGAAAAGTACTTC	CASSQWGEKYF
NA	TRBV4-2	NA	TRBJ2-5	TGTGCCAGCAGCCACGACAGCCAAGAGACCCAGTACTTC	CASSHDSQETQYF
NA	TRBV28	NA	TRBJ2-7	TGTGCCAGCAGTTTAGGGTCCCAGGGCTGGGGCTACGAGCAGTACTTC	CASSLGSQGWGYEQYF
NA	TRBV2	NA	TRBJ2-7	TGTGCCAGCAGTGAACTCAGCTACGAGCAGTACTTC	CASSELSYEQYF
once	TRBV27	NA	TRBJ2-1	TGTGCCAGCCGCGGACGGGTTGGCAATGAGCAGTTCTTC	CASRGRVGNEQFF
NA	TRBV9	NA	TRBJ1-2	TGTGCCAGCAGCGGTACAGGAGAGGAATCTAACGTCGATGGCTACACCTTC	CASSGTGEESNVDGYTF
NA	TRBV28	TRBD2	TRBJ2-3	TGTGCCAGCAGTTCGGGACTAGCGGGGGCAGATACGCAGTATTTT	CASSSGLAGADTQYF
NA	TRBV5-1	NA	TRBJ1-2	TGCGCCAGCAGCCCCCTGTTCCACCTGTATGGCTACACCTTC	CASSPLFHLYGYTF
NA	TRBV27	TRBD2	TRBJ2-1	TGTGCCAGCAGCACCCTAGCGGGGGTAGTTGATGAGCAGTTCTTC	CASSTLAGVVDEQFF
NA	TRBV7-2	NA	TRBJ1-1	TGTGCCAGCAGCTTTCACGGGACGACGAACACTGAAGCTTTCTTT	CASSFHGTTNTEAFF
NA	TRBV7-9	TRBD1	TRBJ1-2	TGTGCCAGCAGCTTAGCGGGACAGGGTAACTATGGCTACACCTTC	CASSLAGQGNYGYTF
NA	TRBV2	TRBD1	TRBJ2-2	TGTGCCAGCAGAGCCGGGACAGTAGGCGGGGAGCTGTTTTTT	CASRAGTVGGELFF
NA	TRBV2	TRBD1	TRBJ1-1	TGTGCCAGCAGTGAGTCCCGGGACAGGGTTGCGAACACTGAAGCTTTCTTT	CASSESRDRVANTEAFF
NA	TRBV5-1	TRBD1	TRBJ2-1	TGCGCCAGCAGCGGGGGACAGGGGCATAGTGAGCAGTTCTTC	CASSGGQGHSEQFF
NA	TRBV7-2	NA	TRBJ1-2	TGTGCCAGCAGCGCCCGGGACAAAAGTCCTGGCTACACCTTC	CASSARDKSPGYTF
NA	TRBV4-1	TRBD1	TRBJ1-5	TGCGCCAGCAGCCAACGACAGGGGGCTAGCAATCAGCCCCAGCATTTT	CASSQRQGASNQPQHF
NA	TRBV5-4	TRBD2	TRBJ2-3	TGTGCCAGCAGCCTAGCGGGGGGTAGCACAGATACGCAGTATTTT	CASSLAGGSTDTQYF
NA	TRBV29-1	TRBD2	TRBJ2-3	TGCAGCGCCGACCCGACTAGCGGGGGGGTCCTATTT	CSADPTSGGVLF
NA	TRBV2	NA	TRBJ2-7	TGTGCCAGCAAGGAGCGTGTCCTGTCCTACGAGCAGTACTTC	CASKERVLSYEQYF
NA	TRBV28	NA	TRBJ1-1	TGTGCCAGTGGGACGGGAAACACTGAAGCTTTCTTT	CASGTGNTEAFF
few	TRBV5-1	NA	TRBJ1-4	TGCGCCAGCGGCATACTGGGGGGCGCGGGAGGTGAAAAACTGTTTTTT	CASGILGGAGGEKLFF
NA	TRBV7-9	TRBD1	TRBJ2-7	TGTGCCAGCAGCCAGGGACAGGGATTGTTCGAGCAGTACTTC	CASSQGQGLFEQYF
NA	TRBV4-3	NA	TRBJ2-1	TGCGCCAGCAGCCAAGATAGGTGGTCCTACAATGAGCAGTTCTTC	CASSQDRWSYNEQFF
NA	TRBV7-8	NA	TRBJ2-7	TGTGCCAGCAGCTTTCTAGCTTTTCACTACGAGCAGTACTTC	CASSFLAFHYEQYF
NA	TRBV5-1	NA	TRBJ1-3	TGCGCCAGCAGCTCCTCGGGACCCTCTGGAAACACCATATATTTT	CASSSSGPSGNTIYF
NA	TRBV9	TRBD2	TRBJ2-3	TGTGCCAGCAGCCCAAGACTAGCGGGGGGGAGGATAGATACGCAGTATTTT	CASSPRLAGGRIDTQYF
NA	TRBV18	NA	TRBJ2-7	TGTGCCAGCTCACCAGGCGGGGCGGGGATCTACGAGCAGTACTTC	CASSPGGAGIYEQYF
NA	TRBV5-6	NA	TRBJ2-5	TGTGCCAGCAGCAGCATCCCGGGACAACAAGAGACCCAGTACTTC	CASSSIPGQQETQYF
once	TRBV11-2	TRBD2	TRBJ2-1	TGTGCCAGCAGCCCCCGGACTAGCGGGGAGAACAATGAGCAGTTCTTC	CASSPRTSGENNEQFF
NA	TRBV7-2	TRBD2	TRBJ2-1	TGTGCCAGCAGCTCCTTAGCGGGGGTCGAGCAGTTCTTC	CASSSLAGVEQFF
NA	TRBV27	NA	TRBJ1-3	TGTGCCAGCAGTGGACACGCTGGAAACACCATATATTTT	CASSGHAGNTIYF
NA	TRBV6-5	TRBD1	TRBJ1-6	TGTGCCAGCAGGACGGACAGGGTTTCTAATTCACCCCTCCACTTT	CASRTDRVSNSPLHF
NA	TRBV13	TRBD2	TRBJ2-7	TGTGCCAGCAGCTTCGGGGCGGGGGGTGCCTACGAGCAGTACTTC	CASSFGAGGAYEQYF
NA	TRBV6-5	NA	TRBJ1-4	TGTGCCAGCAGTTACGGCCGAAAGGATGAAAAACTGTTTTTT	CASSYGRKDEKLFF